This record concerns one TCR beta chain sequence. The target antigen is unknown. The data are from a study of CD8+CD57+ T cells in acquired aplastic anemia. Across the whole study: When averaged, DNA from sorted CD4+ and CD8+ cells came to 3.2 ug.

Profiling that covered TCR beta VDJ and CDR3 relied on genomic DNA as its template. From the reads, TCRdb called clonotypes with MiXCR, one entry per CDR3 protein. The sample has 200,000 or so distinct CDR3 sequences; over 60% are singletons. Study observations and caveats: Comparison of patients with controls identified around 31 shared CD8+ CDR3 sequences.

The sequenced sample was sorted CD4+, CD8+, or CD8+CD57+ T cells (not recorded which) from PBMCs. This receptor was taken from a human donor with severe aplastic anemia or a healthy control (not recorded which).

The chain's CDR3 is CASSLSGGSTEAFF. The DNA of the CDR3 is TGTGCCAGCAGCTTAAGCGGGGGAAGCACTGAAGCTTTCTTT. V gene TRBV7-2 combines with J gene TRBJ1-1, with D maybe TRBD1 (5 bases). V gave up 2 bases and J gave up 4 bases, with 11 bases separating them. The germline V gene encodes CDR1 SGHTA and CDR2 FQGNSA. The length of the CDR3 is 14 residues.